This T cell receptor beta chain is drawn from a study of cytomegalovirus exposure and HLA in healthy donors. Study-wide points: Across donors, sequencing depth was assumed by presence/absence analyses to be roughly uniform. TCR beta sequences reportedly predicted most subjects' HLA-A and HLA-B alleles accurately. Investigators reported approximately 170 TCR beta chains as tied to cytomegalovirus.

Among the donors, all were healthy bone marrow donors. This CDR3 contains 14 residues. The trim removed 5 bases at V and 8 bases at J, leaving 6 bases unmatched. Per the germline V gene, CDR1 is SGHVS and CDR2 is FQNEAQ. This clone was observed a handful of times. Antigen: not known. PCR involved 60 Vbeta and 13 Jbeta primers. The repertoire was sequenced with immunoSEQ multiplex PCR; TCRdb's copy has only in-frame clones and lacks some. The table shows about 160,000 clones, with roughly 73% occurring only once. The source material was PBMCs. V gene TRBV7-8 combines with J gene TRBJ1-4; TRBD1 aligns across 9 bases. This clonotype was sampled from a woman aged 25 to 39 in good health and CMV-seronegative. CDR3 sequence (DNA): TGTGCCAGCAGCAAGGGACAGGGTCCCGAAAAACTGTTTTTT. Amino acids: CASSKGQGPEKLFF.